The 9 T cell receptor beta chains reported below all come from one sample, sequenced in a study of Graves' ophthalmopathy and Graves' hyperthyroidism. Researchers took RNA transcripts and amplified TCR beta CDR3 regions from them. First-round RT-PCR employed HTBI primers, with a second-round multiplex PCR after it. TCRdb used MiXCR to reprocess the multiplex PCR reads, holding one entry per CDR3 protein. The sample includes about 1.1 million distinct CDR3 sequences, about 36% seen only once; the top ten take 11%. The sequenced material came from peripheral blood or thyroid tissue (not recorded which). The origin of the receptors is an adult man with Graves' hyperthyroidism.

The genes are TRBV29-1 and TRBJ1-5; D is unclear. Germline CDR1 SQVTM, CDR2 ANQGSEA. Trimming stripped 7 bases from V and 7 bases from J, with 14 bases between. This CDR3 spans 12 amino acids. Written as DNA, the CDR3 is TGCAGCGCTACTGGGTCGGGCCAGCCCCAGCATTTT. Translated, it gives CSATGSGQPQHF. The variable domain in full, completed from reference TRBV29-1 and TRBJ1-5, reads SAVISQKPSRDICQRGTSLTIQCQVDSQVTMMFWYRQQPGQSLTLIATANQGSEATYESGFVIDKFPISRPNLTFSTLTVSNMSPEDSSIYLCSATGSGQPQHFGDGTRLSIL.

The chain uses TRBV7-2 and TRBJ2-7; 9 nucleotides line up with TRBD2. Germline-derived CDR1 and CDR2 are SGHTA and FQGNSA. J gave up 0 bases and V 2 bases, and 5 bases lay outside the gene matches. This CDR3 has 16 amino acids. The CDR3 here is CASSLTLAGSSYEQYF. The CDR3 coding sequence is TGTGCCAGCAGCTTAACCCTAGCGGGAAGCTCCTACGAGCAGTACTTC.

This clonotype was observed at least ten times. The rearrangement uses TRBV9 and TRBJ2-7; weak D call: TRBD1 (5 bases). The CDR3 is made up of 15 amino acids. Deletions cut 0 bases from V and 0 bases from J, with 10 bases between. Germline CDR1 is SGDLS and CDR2 is YYNGEE. The CDR3 DNA sequence: TGTGCCAGCAGCGTAGCCACAGGCCTCTCCTACGAGCAGTACTTC. Encoded protein: CASSVATGLSYEQYF.

Here the CDR3 reads CATSDRRMISDTQYF. The DNA of the CDR3 is TGTGCCACCAGTGATCGTAGGATGATATCAGATACGCAGTATTTT. The gene calls are TRBV24-1 and TRBJ2-3; no clear D. The CDR3 totals 15 residues. Germline V CDR1 and CDR2: KGHDR, SFDVKD. Trimming stripped 3 bases from V and 4 bases from J, with 13 bases between.

This clonotype was seen a handful of times. V and J are TRBV4-3 and TRBJ1-4; 7 nucleotides line up with TRBD1. CDR1 and CDR2 (germline): LGHNA, YSLEER. V was pared by 0 bases and J by 8 bases, with 3 bases of the junction left unmatched. The CDR3 is made up of 14 amino acids. In DNA form, the CDR3 reads TGCGCCAGCAGCCAAGACGACAGGGACGAAAAACTGTTTTTT. The encoded protein is CASSQDDRDEKLFF.

This clonotype was picked up many times. The CDR3 nucleotides read TGCAGCGTCAGCGGGGGGCCGAACACTGAAGCTTTCTTT. As protein: CSVSGGPNTEAFF. This sequence joins TRBV29-1 and TRBJ1-1, with D possibly TRBD1 on 6 matching bases. The V gene's germline CDR1 is SQVTM and CDR2 ANQGSEA. Between the trimmed V and J ends, which lost 6 bases and 1 base, there was a span of 12 bases. The CDR3 contains 13 residues.

This clonotype was counted ten times or more. DNA of the CDR3: TGTGCCAGTAGTTTGGGACTCCGGCGAACTGAAGCTTTCTTT. It encodes CASSLGLRRTEAFF. V is TRBV19 and J is TRBJ1-1; possibly TRBD1 for D (5 bases). The V gene's germline CDR1 is LNHDA and CDR2 SQIVND (reference sequence). The CDR3 has 14 residues. V lost 5 bases and J 5 bases, leaving 15 bases between the germline ends.

The V gene is TRBV12-3 or TRBV12-4, the J gene TRBJ2-6; D uncertain. V gave up 5 bases and J gave up 1 base, with 12 bases separating them. This CDR3 has 16 amino acids. The DNA for the CDR3 is TGTGCCAGCAGTGAAGAAAGGGTATCTGGGGCCAACGTCCTGACTTTC. It specifies CASSEERVSGANVLTF.

The rearrangement links TRBV25-1 to TRBJ2-5; 8 nucleotides line up with TRBD2. Germline V CDR1 and CDR2: MGHDK, SYGVNS. The CDR3 consists of 16 residues. Unmatched junction bases numbered 8, after V lost 3 bases and J lost 2 bases. This CDR3 reads CASSDYRSGGQETQYF. The CDR3 DNA reads as TGTGCCAGCAGTGACTACCGTTCGGGGGGGCAAGAGACCCAGTACTTC.